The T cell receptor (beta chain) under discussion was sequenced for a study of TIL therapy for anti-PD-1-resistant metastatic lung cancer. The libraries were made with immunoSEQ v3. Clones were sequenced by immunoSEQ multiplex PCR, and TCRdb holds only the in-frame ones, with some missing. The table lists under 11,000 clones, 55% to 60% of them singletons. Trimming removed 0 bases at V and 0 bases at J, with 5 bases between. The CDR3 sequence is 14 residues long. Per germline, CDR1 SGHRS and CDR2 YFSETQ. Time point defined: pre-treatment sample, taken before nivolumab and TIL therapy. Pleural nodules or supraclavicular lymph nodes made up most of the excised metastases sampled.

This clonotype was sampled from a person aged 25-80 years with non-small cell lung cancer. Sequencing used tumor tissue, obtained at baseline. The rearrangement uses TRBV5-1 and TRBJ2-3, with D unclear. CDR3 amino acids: CASSLERSTDTQYF. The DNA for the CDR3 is TGCGCCAGCAGCTTGGAGCGTAGCACAGATACGCAGTATTTT.